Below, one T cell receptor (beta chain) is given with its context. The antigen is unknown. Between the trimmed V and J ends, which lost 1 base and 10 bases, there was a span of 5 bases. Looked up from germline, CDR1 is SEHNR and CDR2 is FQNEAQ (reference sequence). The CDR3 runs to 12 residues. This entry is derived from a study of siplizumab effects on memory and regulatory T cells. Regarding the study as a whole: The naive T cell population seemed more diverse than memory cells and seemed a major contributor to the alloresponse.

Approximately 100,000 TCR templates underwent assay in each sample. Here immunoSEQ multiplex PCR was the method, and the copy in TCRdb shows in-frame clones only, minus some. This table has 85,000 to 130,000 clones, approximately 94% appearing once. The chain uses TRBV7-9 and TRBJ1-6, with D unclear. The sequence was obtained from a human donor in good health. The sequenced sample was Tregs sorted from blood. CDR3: CASSLVGSPLHF. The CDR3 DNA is TGTGCCAGCAGCTTAGTCGGCTCACCCCTCCACTTT.